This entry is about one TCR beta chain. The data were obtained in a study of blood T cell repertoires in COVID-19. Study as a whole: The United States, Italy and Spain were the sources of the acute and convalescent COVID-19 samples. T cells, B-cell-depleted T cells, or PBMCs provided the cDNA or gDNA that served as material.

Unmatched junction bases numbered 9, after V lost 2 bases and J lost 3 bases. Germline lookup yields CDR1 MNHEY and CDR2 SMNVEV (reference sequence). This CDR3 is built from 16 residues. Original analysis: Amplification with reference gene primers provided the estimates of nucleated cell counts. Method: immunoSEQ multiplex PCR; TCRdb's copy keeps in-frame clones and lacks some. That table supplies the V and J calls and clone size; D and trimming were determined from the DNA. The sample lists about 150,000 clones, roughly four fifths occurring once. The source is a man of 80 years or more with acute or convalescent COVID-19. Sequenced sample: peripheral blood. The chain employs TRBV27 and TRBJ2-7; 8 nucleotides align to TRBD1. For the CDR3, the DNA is TGTGCCAGCAGTTTACAGGGGGCGAGTACTTTCTACGAGCAGTACTTC. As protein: CASSLQGASTFYEQYF.